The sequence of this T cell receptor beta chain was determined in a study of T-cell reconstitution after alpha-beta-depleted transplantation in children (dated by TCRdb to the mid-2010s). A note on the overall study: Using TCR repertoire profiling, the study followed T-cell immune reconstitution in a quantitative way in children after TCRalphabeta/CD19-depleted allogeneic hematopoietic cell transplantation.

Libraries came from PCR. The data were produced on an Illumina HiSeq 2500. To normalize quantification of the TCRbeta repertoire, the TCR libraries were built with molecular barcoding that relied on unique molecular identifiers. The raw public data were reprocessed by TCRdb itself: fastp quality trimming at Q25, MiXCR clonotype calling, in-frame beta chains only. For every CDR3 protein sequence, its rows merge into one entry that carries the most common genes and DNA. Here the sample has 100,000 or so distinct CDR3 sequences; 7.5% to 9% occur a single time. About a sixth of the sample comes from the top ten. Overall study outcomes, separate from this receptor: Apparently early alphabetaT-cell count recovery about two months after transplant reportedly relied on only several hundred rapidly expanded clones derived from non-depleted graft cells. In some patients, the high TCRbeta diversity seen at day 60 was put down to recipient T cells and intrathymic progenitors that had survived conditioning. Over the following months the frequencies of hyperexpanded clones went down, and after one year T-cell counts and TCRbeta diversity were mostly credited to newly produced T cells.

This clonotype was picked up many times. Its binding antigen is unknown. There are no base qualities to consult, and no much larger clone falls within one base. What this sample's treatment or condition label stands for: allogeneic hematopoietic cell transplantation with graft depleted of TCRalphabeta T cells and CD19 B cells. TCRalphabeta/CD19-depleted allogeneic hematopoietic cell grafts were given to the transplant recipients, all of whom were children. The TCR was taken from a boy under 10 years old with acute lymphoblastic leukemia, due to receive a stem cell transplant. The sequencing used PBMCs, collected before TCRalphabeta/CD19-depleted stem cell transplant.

The CDR3 in this case is CASSFSSGGLPKYEQYF. The DNA sequence is given as TGTGCCAGCAGCTTCAGTAGCGGGGGGCTCCCCAAATACGAGCAGTACTTC. The chain joins TRBV7-2 to TRBJ2-7; a stretch of 10 junction bases matches TRBD2. The CDR1 and CDR2 encoded by the germline V gene are SGHTA and FQGNSA. Compared with germline, V lacks 3 bases and J lacks 4 bases; bases without a gene match: 12. The cysteine opens and the phenylalanine closes a CDR3 of 17 amino acids. Of all the DNA, just the CDR3 is kept, 51 bases in frame from base 1.